Sequencing of this TCR beta chain was carried out in a study of T-cell memory formation after mild COVID-19. The CDR3 is made up of 13 amino acids. Trimming cost V 1 base and J 3 bases, with 5 bases left between them. Looked up from germline, CDR1 is SGHRS and CDR2 is YFSETQ. TCRdb reanalysed the 5' RACE reads using MiXCR and keeps one entry per CDR3 protein. The sample has 450,000 or so distinct CDR3 sequences; roughly 23% are singletons. The J gene is TRBJ2-4, the V gene TRBV5-1; D is unclear. This clonotype was sampled from an adult woman who had mild COVID-19 (a few samples of this study predate the infection). Cell type and time point are not known. The sequenced sample was PBMCs or a T cell subset sorted from them (not recorded which). CDR3 sequence: CASSLTLKNIQYF. The CDR3 DNA sequence: TGCGCCAGCAGCTTGACCCTCAAAAACATTCAGTACTTC. The full variable domain, completed using reference TRBV5-1 and TRBJ2-4, is KAGVTQTPRYLIKTRGQQVTLSCSPISGHRSVSWYQQTPGQGLQFLFEYFSETQRNKGNFPGRFSGRQFSNSRSEMNVSTLELGDSALYLCASSLTLKNIQYFGAGTRLSVL.